Reported below is one TCR beta chain. Its antigen is unidentified. Repertoires were generated with immunoSEQ multiplex PCR, while TCRdb's copy carries only in-frame clones and drops some. Counted here are 2.3 million or so clones, 93% occurring once; the ten biggest clones make up under 0.45%. This record comes from a study of shared clonotypes between healthy human individuals. Study-wide results and limits: The rarefaction results pointed to incomplete sorted-subset sequencing despite large depth.

V gave up 4 bases and J gave up 3 bases, with 13 bases separating them. Germline lookup yields CDR1 SGHVS and CDR2 FQNEAQ. This CDR3 comprises 15 residues. The study drew all its donors from Caucasian adults living in Nashville, Tennessee. Splitting the CD4+ cells yielded a CD45RA+ naive subset and a CD45RA-negative memory subset. The TCR comes from a man aged 18-30 years in good health. Some clones in this sample may be carry-over from other donors' samples. The sequenced material came from naive CD4+ T cells from PBMCs. Subset specified: CD45RA+ positively selected. The chain carries TRBV7-8 and TRBJ1-5; D remains ambiguous. DNA for the CDR3: TGTGCCAGCAGCTCACGGGCCGAGTCCAATCAGCCCCAGCATTTT. Encoded protein: CASSSRAESNQPQHF.